This T cell receptor (beta chain) emerged from a study of cytomegalovirus exposure and HLA in healthy donors. Findings of the study overall: Later on, a genetic analysis was performed. It linked a missense variant in DCLRE1C with V- and J-gene trimming of TCR beta. Likely technical artifact: a cluster of highly shared sequence variants.

Trimming took off 5 bases at V and 2 bases at J, with 13 bases between the two ends. Looked up from germline, CDR1 is SGHTA and CDR2 is FQGNSA. The CDR3 extends over 15 amino acids. The PCR ran on 60 Vbeta and 13 Jbeta primers. Clones were read by immunoSEQ multiplex PCR, and TCRdb kept only the in-frame ones, dropping some. The data contain approximately 130,000 clones, about 80% of them seen just once; the ten biggest clones take up under 1.5%. About this clone itself: Its antigen remains unknown.

The V and J genes are TRBV7-2 and TRBJ1-5; D gene uncertain. Specimen: PBMCs. This clonotype was obtained from a man aged 50 to 59 in good health and CMV-seronegative. DNA for the CDR3: TGTGCCAGCAGCAACCCCGGGAGGGGCAATCAGCCCCAGCATTTT. Its translation is CASSNPGRGNQPQHF.